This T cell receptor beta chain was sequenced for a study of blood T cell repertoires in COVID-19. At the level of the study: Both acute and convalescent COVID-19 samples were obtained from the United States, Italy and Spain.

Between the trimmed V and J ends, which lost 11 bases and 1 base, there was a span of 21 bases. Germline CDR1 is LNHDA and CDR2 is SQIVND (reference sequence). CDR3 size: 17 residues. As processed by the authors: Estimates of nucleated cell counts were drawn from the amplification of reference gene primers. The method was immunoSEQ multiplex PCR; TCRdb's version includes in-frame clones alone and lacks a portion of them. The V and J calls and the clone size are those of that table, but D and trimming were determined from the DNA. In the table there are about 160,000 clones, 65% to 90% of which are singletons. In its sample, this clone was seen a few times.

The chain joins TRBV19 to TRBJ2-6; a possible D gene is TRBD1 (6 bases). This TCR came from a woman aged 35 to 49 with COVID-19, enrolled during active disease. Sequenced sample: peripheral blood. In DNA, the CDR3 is TGTGCCTCCGGGAAGGGGACATCCTTTTCTGGGGCCAACGTCCTGACTTTC. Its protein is CASGKGTSFSGANVLTF.